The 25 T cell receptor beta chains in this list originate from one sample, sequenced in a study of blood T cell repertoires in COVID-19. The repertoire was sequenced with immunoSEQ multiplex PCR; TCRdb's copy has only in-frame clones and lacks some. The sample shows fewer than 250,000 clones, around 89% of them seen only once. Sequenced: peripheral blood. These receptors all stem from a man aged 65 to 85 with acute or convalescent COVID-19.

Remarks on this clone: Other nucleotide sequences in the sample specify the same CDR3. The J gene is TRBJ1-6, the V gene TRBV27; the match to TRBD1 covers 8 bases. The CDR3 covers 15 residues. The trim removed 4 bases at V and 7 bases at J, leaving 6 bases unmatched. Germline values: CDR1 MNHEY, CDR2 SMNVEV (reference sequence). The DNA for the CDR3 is TGTGCCAGCAGTTCTGGACAGGGCTCGAATTCACCCCTCCACTTT. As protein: CASSSGQGSNSPLHF.

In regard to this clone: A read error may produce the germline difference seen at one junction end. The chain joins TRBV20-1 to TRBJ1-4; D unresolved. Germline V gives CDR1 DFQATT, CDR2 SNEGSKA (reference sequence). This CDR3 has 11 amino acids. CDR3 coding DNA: TGCAGCGCTAATTCGGGTGAAAAACTGTTTTTT. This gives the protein CSANSGEKLFF.

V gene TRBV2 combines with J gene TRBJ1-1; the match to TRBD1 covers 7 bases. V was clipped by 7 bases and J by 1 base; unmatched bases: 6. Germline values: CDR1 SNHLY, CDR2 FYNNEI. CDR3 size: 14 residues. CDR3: CASTLGQRNTEAFF. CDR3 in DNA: TGTGCCAGCACTTTGGGACAGAGGAACACTGAAGCTTTCTTT.

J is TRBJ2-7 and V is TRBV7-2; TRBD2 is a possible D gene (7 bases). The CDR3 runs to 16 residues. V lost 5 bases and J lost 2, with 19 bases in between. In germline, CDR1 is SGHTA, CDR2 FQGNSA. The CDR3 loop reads CASSRRGLAEAYEQYF. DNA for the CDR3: TGTGCCAGCAGCCGCCGGGGGCTAGCGGAAGCCTACGAGCAGTACTTC.

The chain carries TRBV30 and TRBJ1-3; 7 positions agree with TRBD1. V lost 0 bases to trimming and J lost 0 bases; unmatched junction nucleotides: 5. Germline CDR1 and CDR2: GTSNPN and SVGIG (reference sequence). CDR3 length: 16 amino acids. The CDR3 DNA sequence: TGTGCCTGGAGTGTACGGCAGGGGGACTCTGGAAACACCATATATTTT. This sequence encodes CAWSVRQGDSGNTIYF.

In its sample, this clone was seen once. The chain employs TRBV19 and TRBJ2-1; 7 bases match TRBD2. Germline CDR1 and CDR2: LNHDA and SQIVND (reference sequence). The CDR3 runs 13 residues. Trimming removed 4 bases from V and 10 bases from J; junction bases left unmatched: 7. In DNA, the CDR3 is TGTGCCAGTAGTACCCCTGGGAGGGACGAGCAGTTCTTC. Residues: CASSTPGRDEQFF.

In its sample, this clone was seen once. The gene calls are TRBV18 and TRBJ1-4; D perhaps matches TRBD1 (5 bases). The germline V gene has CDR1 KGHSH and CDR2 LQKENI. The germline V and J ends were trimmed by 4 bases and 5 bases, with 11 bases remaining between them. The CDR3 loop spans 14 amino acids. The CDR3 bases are TGTGCCAGCTCACGGGGACTCCCGAATGAAAAACTGTTTTTT. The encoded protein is CASSRGLPNEKLFF.

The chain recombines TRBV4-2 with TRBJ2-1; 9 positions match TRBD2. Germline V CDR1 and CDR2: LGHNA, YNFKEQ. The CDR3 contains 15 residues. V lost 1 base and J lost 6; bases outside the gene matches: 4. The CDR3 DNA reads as TGTGCCAGCAGCCAAGCTCTAGCGGGGCCCAATGAGCAGTTCTTC. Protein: CASSQALAGPNEQFF.

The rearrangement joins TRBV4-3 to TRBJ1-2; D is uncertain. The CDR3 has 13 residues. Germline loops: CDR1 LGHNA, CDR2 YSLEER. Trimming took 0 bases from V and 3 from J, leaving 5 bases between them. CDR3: CASSQDLDYGYTF. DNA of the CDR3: TGCGCCAGCAGCCAAGATCTTGACTATGGCTACACCTTC.

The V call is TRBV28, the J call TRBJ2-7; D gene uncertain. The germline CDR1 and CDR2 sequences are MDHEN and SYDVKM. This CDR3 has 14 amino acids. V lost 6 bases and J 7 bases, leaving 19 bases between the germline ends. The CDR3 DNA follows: TGTGCCAGCAGCCCGTCTGGTCAGGCAAGAGAGCAGTACTTC. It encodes CASSPSGQAREQYF.

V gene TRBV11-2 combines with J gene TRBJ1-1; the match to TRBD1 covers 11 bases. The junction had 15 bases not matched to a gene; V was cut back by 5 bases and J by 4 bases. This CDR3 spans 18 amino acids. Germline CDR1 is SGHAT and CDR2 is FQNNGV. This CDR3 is CASSPTGGRTGGVTEAFF. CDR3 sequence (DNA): TGTGCCAGCAGCCCGACGGGGGGACGGACAGGGGGCGTCACTGAAGCTTTCTTT.

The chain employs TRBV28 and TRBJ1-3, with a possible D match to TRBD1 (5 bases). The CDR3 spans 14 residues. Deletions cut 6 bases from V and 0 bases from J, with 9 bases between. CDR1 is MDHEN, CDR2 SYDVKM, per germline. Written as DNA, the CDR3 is TGTGCCAGCAGAGACAGCCACTCTGGAAACACCATATATTTT. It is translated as CASRDSHSGNTIYF.

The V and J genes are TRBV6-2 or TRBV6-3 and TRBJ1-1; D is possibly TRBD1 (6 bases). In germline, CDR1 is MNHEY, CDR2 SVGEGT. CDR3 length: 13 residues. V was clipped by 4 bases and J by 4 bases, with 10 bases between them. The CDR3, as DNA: TGTGCCAGCAGTTGGGGGCAAAGCACTGAAGCTTTCTTT. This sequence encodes CASSWGQSTEAFF.

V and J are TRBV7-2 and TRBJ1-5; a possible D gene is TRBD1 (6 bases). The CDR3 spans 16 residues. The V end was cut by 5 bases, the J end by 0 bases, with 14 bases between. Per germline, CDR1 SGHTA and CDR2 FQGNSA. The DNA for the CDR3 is TGTGCCAGCAGCAAAACCGGGACAAGTAGCAATCAGCCCCAGCATTTT. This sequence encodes CASSKTGTSSNQPQHF.

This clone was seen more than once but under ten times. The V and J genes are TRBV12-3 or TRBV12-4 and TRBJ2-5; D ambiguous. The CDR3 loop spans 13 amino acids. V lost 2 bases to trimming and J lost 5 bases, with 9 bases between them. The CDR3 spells CASSLSPMETQYF. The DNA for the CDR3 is TGTGCCAGCAGTTTATCACCTATGGAGACCCAGTACTTC.

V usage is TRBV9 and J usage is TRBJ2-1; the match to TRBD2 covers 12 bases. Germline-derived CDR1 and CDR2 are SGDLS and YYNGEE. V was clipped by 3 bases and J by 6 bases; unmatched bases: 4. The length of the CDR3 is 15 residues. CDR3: CASSAGLAGTNEQFF. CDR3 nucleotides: TGTGCCAGCAGCGCCGGACTAGCGGGAACCAATGAGCAGTTCTTC.

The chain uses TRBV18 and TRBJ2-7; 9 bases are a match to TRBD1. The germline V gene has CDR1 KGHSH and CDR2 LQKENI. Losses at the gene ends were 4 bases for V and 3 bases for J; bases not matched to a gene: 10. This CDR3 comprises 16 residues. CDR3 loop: CASSRTGTGKIYEQYF. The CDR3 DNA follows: TGTGCCAGCTCACGTACCGGGACAGGGAAAATCTACGAGCAGTACTTC.

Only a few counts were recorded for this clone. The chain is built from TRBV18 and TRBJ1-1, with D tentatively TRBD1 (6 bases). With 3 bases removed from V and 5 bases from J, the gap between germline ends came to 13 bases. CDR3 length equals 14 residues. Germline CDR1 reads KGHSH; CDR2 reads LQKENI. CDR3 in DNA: TGTGCCAGCTCACCCGAGGGGGGGCGAACTGAAGCTTTCTTT. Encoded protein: CASSPEGGRTEAFF.

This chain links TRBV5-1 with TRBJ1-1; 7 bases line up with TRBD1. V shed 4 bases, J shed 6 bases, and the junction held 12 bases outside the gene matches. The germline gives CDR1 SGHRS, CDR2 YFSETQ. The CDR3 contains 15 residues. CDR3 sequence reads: CASSPRTGPTSEAFF. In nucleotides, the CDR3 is TGCGCCAGCAGCCCCCGGACAGGTCCTACTTCTGAAGCTTTCTTT. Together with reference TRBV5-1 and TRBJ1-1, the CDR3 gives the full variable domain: KAGVTQTPRYLIKTRGQQVTLSCSPISGHRSVSWYQQTPGQGLQFLFEYFSETQRNKGNFPGRFSGRQFSNSRSEMNVSTLELGDSALYLCASSPRTGPTSEAFFGQGTRLTVV.

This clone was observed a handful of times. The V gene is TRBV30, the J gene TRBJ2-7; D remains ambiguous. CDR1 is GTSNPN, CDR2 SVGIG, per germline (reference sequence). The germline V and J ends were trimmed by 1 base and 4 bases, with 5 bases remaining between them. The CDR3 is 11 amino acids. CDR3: CAWSESYEQYF. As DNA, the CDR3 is TGTGCCTGGAGTGAGAGTTACGAGCAGTACTTC.

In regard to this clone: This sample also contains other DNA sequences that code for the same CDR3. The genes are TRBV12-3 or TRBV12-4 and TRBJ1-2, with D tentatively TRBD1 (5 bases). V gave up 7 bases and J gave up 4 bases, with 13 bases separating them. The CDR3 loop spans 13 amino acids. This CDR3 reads CASTPDSFYGYTF. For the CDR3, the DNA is TGTGCCAGCACTCCCGACAGCTTCTATGGCTACACCTTC.

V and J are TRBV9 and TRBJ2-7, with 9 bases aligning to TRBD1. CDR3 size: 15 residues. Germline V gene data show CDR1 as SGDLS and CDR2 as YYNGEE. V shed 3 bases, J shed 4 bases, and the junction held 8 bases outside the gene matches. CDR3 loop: CASSAAGTGFYEQYF. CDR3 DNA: TGTGCCAGCAGCGCAGCCGGGACAGGGTTTTACGAGCAGTACTTC.

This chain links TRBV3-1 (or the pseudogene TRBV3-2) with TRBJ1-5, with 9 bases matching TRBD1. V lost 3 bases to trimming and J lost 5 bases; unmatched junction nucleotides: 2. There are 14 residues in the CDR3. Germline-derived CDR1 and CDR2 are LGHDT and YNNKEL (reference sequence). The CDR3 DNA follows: TGTGCCAGCAGCCACACAGGGGGCGATCAGCCCCAGCATTTT. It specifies CASSHTGGDQPQHF.

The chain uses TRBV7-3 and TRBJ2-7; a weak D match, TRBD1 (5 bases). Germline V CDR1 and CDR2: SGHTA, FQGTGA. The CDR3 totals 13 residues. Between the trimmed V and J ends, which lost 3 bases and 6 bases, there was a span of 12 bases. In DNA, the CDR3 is TGTGCCAGCAGCTTTACGGTAGGGGCCGAGCAGTACTTC. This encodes CASSFTVGAEQYF. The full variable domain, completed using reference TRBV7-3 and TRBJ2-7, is GAGVSQTPSNKVTEKGKYVELRCDPISGHTALYWYRQSLGQGPEFLIYFQGTGAADDSGLPNDRFFAVRPEGSVSTLKIQRTERGDSAVYLCASSFTVGAEQYFGPGTRLTVT.

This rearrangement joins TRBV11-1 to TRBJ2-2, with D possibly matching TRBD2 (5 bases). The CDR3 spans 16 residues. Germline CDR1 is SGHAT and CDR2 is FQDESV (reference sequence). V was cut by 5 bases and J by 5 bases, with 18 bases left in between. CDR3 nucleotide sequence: TGTGCCAGCAGCCCCCGCCGGAGGAGCGAAACCGGGGAGCTGTTTTTT. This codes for CASSPRRRSETGELFF. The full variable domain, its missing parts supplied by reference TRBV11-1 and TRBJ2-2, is EAEVAQSPRYKITEKSQAVAFWCDPISGHATLYWYRQILGQGPELLVQFQDESVVDDSQLPKDRFSAERLKGVDSTLKIQPAELGDSAMYLCASSPRRRSETGELFFGEGSRLTVL.